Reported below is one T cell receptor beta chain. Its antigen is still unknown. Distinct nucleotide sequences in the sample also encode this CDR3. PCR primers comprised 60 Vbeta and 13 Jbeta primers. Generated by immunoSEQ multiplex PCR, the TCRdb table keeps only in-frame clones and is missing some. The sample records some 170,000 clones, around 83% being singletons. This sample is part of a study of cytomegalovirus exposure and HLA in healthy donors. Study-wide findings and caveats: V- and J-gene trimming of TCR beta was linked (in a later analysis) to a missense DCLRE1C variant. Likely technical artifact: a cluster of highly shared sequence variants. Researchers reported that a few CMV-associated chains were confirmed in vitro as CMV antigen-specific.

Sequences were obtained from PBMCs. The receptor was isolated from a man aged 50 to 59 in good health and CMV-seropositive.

The CDR3: CASTGTGDYEQYF. The CDR3 DNA reads as TGTGCCAGCACCGGGACAGGGGACTACGAGCAGTACTTC. The gene calls are TRBV7-8 and TRBJ2-7, with TRBD1 matching 10 bases. The CDR3 covers 13 residues. Germline CDR1 is SGHVS and CDR2 is FQNEAQ. J was trimmed by 3 bases and V by 7 bases; bases with no gene match: 3.